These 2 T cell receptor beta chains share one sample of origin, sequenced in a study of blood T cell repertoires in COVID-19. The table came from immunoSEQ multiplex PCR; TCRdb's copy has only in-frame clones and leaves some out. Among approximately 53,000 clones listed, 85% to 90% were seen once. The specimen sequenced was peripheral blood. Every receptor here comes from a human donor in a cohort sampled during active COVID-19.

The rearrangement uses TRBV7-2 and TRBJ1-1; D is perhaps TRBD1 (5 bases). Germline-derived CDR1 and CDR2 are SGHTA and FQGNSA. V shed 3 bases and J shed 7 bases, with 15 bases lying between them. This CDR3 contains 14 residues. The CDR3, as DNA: TGTGCCAGCAGCTTCGGGACTATAGACGGTGAAGCTTTCTTT. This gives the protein CASSFGTIDGEAFF.

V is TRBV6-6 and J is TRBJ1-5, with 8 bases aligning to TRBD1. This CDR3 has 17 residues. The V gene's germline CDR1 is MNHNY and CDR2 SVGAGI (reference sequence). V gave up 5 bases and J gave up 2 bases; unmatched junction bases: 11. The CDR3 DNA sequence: TGTGCCAGCAGTCCAGGGGGCAGAACGAGTGGCAATCAGCCCCAGCATTTT. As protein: CASSPGGRTSGNQPQHF.